The 23 T cell receptor beta chains below were found in one sample sequenced in a study of T cell responses to AZD1222 COVID-19 vaccine. The method was immunoSEQ multiplex PCR; TCRdb's version includes in-frame clones alone and lacks a portion of them. The table has 95,000 to 150,000 clones, about 90% seen once. The sample here was peripheral blood, taken on day 0 of AZD1222 vaccination. These receptor sequences come from an adult in good health.

This clone has just a few counts. The rearrangement joins TRBV6-5 to TRBJ1-2; possible D gene TRBD1, 5 bases. Trimming removed 3 bases from V and 5 bases from J, with 13 bases in between. This CDR3 is 14 amino acids long. Germline assignment: CDR1 MNHEY and CDR2 SVGAGI. Here the CDR3 DNA reads TGTGCCAGCAGTTATAGGGGAGGTGGATATGGCTACACCTTC. Translating gives CASSYRGGGYGYTF.

This clone appeared a single time. The chain joins TRBV11-2 to TRBJ2-7; D is perhaps TRBD1 or TRBD2 (7 bases each). V lost 5 bases and J lost 4, with 9 bases in between. From germline, CDR1 is SGHAT and CDR2 FQNNGV. CDR3 length: 12 residues. CDR3 sequence: CASSQGGYEQYF. The CDR3 DNA reads TGTGCCAGCAGCCAGGGGGGGTACGAGCAGTACTTC. The entire variable domain, with the rest obtained from reference TRBV11-2 and TRBJ2-7, is as follows: EAGVAQSPRYKIIEKRQSVAFWCNPISGHATLYWYQQILGQGPKLLIQFQNNGVVDDSQLPKDRFSAERLKGVDSTLKIQPAKLEDSAVYLCASSQGGYEQYFGPGTRLTVT.

The chain employs TRBV12-5 and TRBJ1-3, with a weak D call TRBD1 (5 bases). V was pared by 2 bases and J by 0 bases, with 14 bases between. CDR1 is LGHNT and CDR2 is FRNRAP in the germline V gene. This CDR3 spans 17 amino acids. This chain's CDR3 is CASGLIVGASSGNTIYF. In nucleotides, the CDR3 is TGTGCTAGTGGTTTGATCGTCGGGGCCAGCTCTGGAAACACCATATATTTT. Combining the CDR3 with reference TRBV12-5 and TRBJ1-3 gives the whole variable domain DARVTQTPRHKVTEMGQEVTMRCQPILGHNTVFWYRQTMMQGLELLAYFRNRAPLDDSGMPKDRFSAEMPDATLATLKIQPSEPRDSAVYFCASGLIVGASSGNTIYFGEGSWLTVV.

V gene TRBV5-4 combines with J gene TRBJ2-1, with TRBD2 matching over 9 bases. CDR1 is SGHNT, CDR2 YYREEE, per germline (reference sequence). This CDR3 is 16 amino acids long. V was clipped by 4 bases and J by 7 bases; unmatched bases: 12. The CDR3 sequence: CASSPAGGGISNEQFF. The CDR3, as DNA: TGTGCCAGCAGCCCTGCGGGGGGGGGCATTAGTAATGAGCAGTTCTTC.

The chain links TRBV19 to TRBJ1-2, with a weak D call TRBD1 (6 bases). Trimming took 7 bases from V and 3 from J, leaving 15 bases between them. There are 14 residues in the CDR3. Germline-derived CDR1 and CDR2 are LNHDA and SQIVND (reference sequence). CDR3 sequence reads: CASNQGRNDYGYTF. The DNA for the CDR3 is TGTGCCAGTAATCAGGGGCGTAACGACTATGGCTACACCTTC.

CDR3 in amino acids: CASSPSGTGRETQYF. The DNA for the CDR3 is TGTGCCAGCAGCCCCAGCGGGACAGGACGGGAGACCCAGTACTTC. V is TRBV11-2 and J is TRBJ2-5, with D possibly being TRBD1 (8 bases). V was cut by 5 bases and J by 5 bases, with 18 bases left in between. The CDR3 extends over 15 amino acids. CDR1 SGHAT and CDR2 FQNNGV come from the germline V gene. Full variable domain (rest looked up from reference TRBV11-2 and TRBJ2-5): EAGVAQSPRYKIIEKRQSVAFWCNPISGHATLYWYQQILGQGPKLLIQFQNNGVVDDSQLPKDRFSAERLKGVDSTLKIQPAKLEDSAVYLCASSPSGTGRETQYFGPGTRLLVL.

This chain connects TRBV3-1 (or the pseudogene TRBV3-2) to TRBJ1-1; D remains ambiguous. The CDR3 runs 15 residues. Trimming removed 0 bases from V and 5 bases from J, with 13 bases in between. CDR1 is LGHDT and CDR2 is YNNKEL in the germline V gene (reference sequence). CDR3 region: CASSQDGGVGTEAFF. The CDR3 nucleotides read TGTGCCAGCAGCCAAGACGGCGGGGTTGGGACTGAAGCTTTCTTT.

The table lists this clone with a count of one. The J gene is TRBJ2-5, the V gene TRBV5-1, with TRBD1 matching over 8 bases. Germline values: CDR1 SGHRS, CDR2 YFSETQ. Trimming took 0 bases from V and 4 from J; bases not matched to a gene: 8. This CDR3 has 16 amino acids. The CDR3 DNA sequence: TGCGCCAGCAGCTTGGTCGAGGCAGGGGGCCCAGAGACCCAGTACTTC. Translated, it gives CASSLVEAGGPETQYF.

The V and J genes are TRBV11-2 and TRBJ1-1; D is ambiguous. The CDR3 runs 16 residues. V lost 1 base to trimming and J lost 0 bases, with 12 bases between them. CDR1 is SGHAT, CDR2 FQNNGV, per germline. CDR3 in amino acids: CASSLVAGFMNTEAFF. In nucleotides, the CDR3 is TGTGCCAGCAGCTTAGTTGCTGGTTTTATGAACACTGAAGCTTTCTTT.

The chain carries TRBV29-1 and TRBJ1-1; 10 bases are shared with TRBD1. J was trimmed by 10 bases and V by 3 bases; bases with no gene match: 11. The germline V gene has CDR1 SQVTM and CDR2 ANQGSEA. This CDR3 has 14 amino acids. The CDR3 here is CSVEGKDRGRLAFF. DNA of the CDR3: TGCAGCGTTGAGGGGAAAGACAGGGGGCGTCTAGCTTTCTTT.

The chain is built from TRBV10-3 and TRBJ1-1; no clear D. Germline-derived CDR1 and CDR2 are ENHRY and SYGVKD. V was cut by 10 bases and J by 2 bases, with 14 bases left in between. The CDR3 totals 13 residues. CDR3 in amino acids: CARELTVNTEAFF. The CDR3 bases are TGTGCCAGAGAATTGACGGTAAACACTGAAGCTTTCTTT.

The J gene is TRBJ1-2, the V gene TRBV5-4, with a tentative D call TRBD1 (5 bases). This CDR3 is 15 amino acids long. The germline V gene has CDR1 SGHNT and CDR2 YYREEE (reference sequence). Trimming removed 0 bases at V and 4 bases at J, with 13 bases between. CDR3 protein: CASSLAGPGPYGYTF. The CDR3 DNA follows: TGTGCCAGCAGCTTGGCTGGGCCAGGGCCCTATGGCTACACCTTC.

This chain connects TRBV4-3 to TRBJ1-6, with unresolved D. Trimming removed 0 bases at V and 7 bases at J, with 10 bases between. Germline V lookup: CDR1 LGHNA, CDR2 YSLEER. The CDR3 sequence is 15 residues long. CDR3 loop: CASSQDSDLNSPLHF. The DNA of the CDR3 is TGCGCCAGCAGCCAAGATAGCGACCTCAATTCACCCCTCCACTTT.

This clone was counted once. The chain recombines TRBV5-1 with TRBJ2-7; 7 nucleotides agree with TRBD1. V gave up 6 bases and J gave up 0 bases; unmatched junction bases: 3. CDR1 is SGHRS, CDR2 YFSETQ, per germline. This CDR3 contains 13 residues. DNA of the CDR3: TGCGCCAGCACCGGGACAGTCTCCTACGAGCAGTACTTC. It yields the protein CASTGTVSYEQYF.

This clone has only a few counts. V is TRBV11-2 and J is TRBJ1-4, with a possible D match to TRBD1 (6 bases). Between the trimmed V and J ends, which lost 0 bases and 5 bases, there was a span of 25 bases. The CDR3 has 20 amino acids. The germline V gene has CDR1 SGHAT and CDR2 FQNNGV. CDR3 protein: CASSLDPFPLTTGENEKLFF. The CDR3 DNA is TGTGCCAGCAGCTTAGACCCCTTTCCCCTCACGACAGGCGAGAATGAAAAACTGTTTTTT. Together with reference TRBV11-2 and TRBJ1-4, the CDR3 gives the full variable domain: EAGVAQSPRYKIIEKRQSVAFWCNPISGHATLYWYQQILGQGPKLLIQFQNNGVVDDSQLPKDRFSAERLKGVDSTLKIQPAKLEDSAVYLCASSLDPFPLTTGENEKLFFGSGTQLSVL.

This chain uses TRBV28 with TRBJ1-5; 10 bases are a match to TRBD1. V lost 3 bases, J lost 4 bases, and 9 bases stayed unmatched. CDR3 length: 17 amino acids. Germline-derived CDR1 and CDR2 are MDHEN and SYDVKM. The chain's CDR3 is CASSLGQGSVVNQPQHF. The DNA for the CDR3 is TGTGCCAGCAGTTTGGGACAGGGGTCCGTGGTGAATCAGCCCCAGCATTTT.

This rearrangement joins TRBV5-1 to TRBJ1-1; D remains unclear. The CDR3 loop spans 13 amino acids. V dropped 4 bases and J dropped 4 bases, with 11 bases sitting between them. Germline CDR1 reads SGHRS; CDR2 reads YFSETQ. CDR3 sequence (DNA): TGCGCCAGCAGCCGCGACCTGGGCACTGAAGCTTTCTTT. As protein: CASSRDLGTEAFF.

The J gene is TRBJ2-1, the V gene TRBV11-2; 7 bases agree with TRBD2. Germline assignment: CDR1 SGHAT and CDR2 FQNNGV. CDR3 length: 14 amino acids. J was trimmed by 8 bases and V by 1 base; bases with no gene match: 5. The CDR3 protein is CASSLVTGGHEQFF. The CDR3 bases are TGTGCCAGCAGCTTAGTAACGGGGGGACATGAGCAGTTCTTC.

The rearrangement joins TRBV9 to TRBJ2-1; possibly TRBD2 for D (7 bases). This CDR3 has 15 amino acids. CDR1 and CDR2 from the germline V gene are SGDLS and YYNGEE. Deletions cut 6 bases from V and 3 bases from J, with 16 bases between. Here the CDR3 DNA reads TGTGCCAGCACCGTTGGGGGGGGCATCTACAATGAGCAGTTCTTC. It specifies CASTVGGGIYNEQFF.

V and J are TRBV27 and TRBJ2-2, with 10 positions matching TRBD2. The germline V gene encodes CDR1 MNHEY and CDR2 SMNVEV (reference sequence). This CDR3 contains 19 residues. V shed 1 base, J shed 0 bases, and the junction held 8 bases outside the gene matches. CDR3 DNA sequence: TGTGCCAGCAGTTTATGGGGACTAGCGACCTACGCGAACACCGGGGAGCTGTTTTTT. Its translation: CASSLWGLATYANTGELFF.

With regard to this clone: Other nucleotide sequences in the sample specify the same CDR3. The chain combines TRBV3-1 (or the pseudogene TRBV3-2) with TRBJ2-1, with TRBD2 matching over 11 bases. The CDR3 is 14 amino acids. CDR1 is LGHDT and CDR2 is YNNKEL in the germline V gene (reference sequence). The CDR3 protein is CASKALAGVDEQFF. The CDR3 DNA follows: TGTGCTTCCAAGGCACTAGCGGGAGTAGATGAGCAGTTCTTC.

The chain has TRBV29-1 and TRBJ2-3, with 7 bases lining up with TRBD2. Germline V CDR1 and CDR2: SQVTM, ANQGSEA. This CDR3 has 14 residues. The J segment lost 3 bases and the V segment lost 3 bases, leaving 6 bases of the junction unmatched. The CDR3 reads CSVDGGLGTDTQYF. The CDR3 region has the DNA TGCAGCGTTGACGGGGGGTTGGGGACAGATACGCAGTATTTT.

This rearrangement joins TRBV7-2 to TRBJ1-4, with D perhaps matching TRBD1 (6 bases). V was trimmed by 5 bases and J by 5 bases, leaving 15 bases between them. The CDR3 extends over 15 amino acids. Germline V lookup: CDR1 SGHTA, CDR2 FQGNSA. CDR3 coding DNA: TGTGCCAGCAGCGCCCCGACAGGAAGGAATGAAAAACTGTTTTTT. This translates into CASSAPTGRNEKLFF.